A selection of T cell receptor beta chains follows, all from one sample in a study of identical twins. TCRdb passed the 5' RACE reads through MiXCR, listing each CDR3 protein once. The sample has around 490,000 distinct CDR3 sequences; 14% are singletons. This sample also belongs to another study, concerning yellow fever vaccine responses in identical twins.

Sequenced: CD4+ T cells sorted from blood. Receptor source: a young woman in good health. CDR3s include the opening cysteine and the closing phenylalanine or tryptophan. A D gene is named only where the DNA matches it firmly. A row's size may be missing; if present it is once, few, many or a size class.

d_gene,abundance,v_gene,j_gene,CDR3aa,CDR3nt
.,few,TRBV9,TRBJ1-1,CASSVEDRRDSEAFF,TGTGCCAGCAGCGTAGAAGACAGGAGAGATAGTGAAGCTTTCTTT
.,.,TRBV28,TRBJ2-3,CASRAGQTDTQYF,TGTGCCAGCAGAGCCGGACAGACAGATACGCAGTATTTT
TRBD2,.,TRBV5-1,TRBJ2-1,CASSPGLAGESSYNEQFF,TGCGCCAGCAGCCCGGGACTAGCGGGAGAGAGCTCCTACAATGAGCAGTTCTTC
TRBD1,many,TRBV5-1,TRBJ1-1,CASSLSGQETEAFF,TGCGCCAGCAGCCTCAGCGGACAGGAGACTGAAGCTTTCTTT
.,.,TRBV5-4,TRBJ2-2,CASRIQGAGKTGELFF,TGTGCCAGCAGGATACAGGGCGCGGGTAAAACCGGGGAGCTGTTTTTT
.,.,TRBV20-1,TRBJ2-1,CSAPTYNEQFF,TGCAGTGCCCCAACCTACAATGAGCAGTTCTTC
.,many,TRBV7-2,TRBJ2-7,CASSLSLYEQYF,TGTGCCAGCAGCCTGTCTCTCTACGAGCAGTACTTC
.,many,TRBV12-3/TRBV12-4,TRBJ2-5,CASSRTVGGETQYF,TGTGCCAGCAGTCGGACAGTGGGAGGGGAGACCCAGTACTTC
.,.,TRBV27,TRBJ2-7,CASRSSRDTVSYEQYF,TGTGCCAGCAGATCCAGCCGGGACACCGTCTCCTACGAGCAGTACTTC
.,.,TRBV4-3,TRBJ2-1,CASSQSGTTYNEQFF,TGCGCCAGCAGCCAATCGGGCACGACCTACAATGAGCAGTTCTTC
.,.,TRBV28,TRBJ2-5,CASSYRGRGGKETQYF,TGTGCCAGCAGTTACAGGGGGCGGGGGGGGAAAGAGACCCAGTACTTC
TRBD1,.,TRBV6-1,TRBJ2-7,CASRRDRQLGSSYEQYF,TGTGCCAGCAGGAGGGACAGACAGTTGGGGTCCTCCTACGAGCAGTACTTC
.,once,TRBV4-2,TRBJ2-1,CASSQIANNEQFF,TGTGCCAGCAGCCAGATAGCGAACAATGAGCAGTTCTTC
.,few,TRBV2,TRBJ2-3,CATGVSTDTQYF,TGTGCCACCGGGGTGAGCACAGATACGCAGTATTTT
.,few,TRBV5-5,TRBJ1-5,CASSLSGTFNQPQHF,TGTGCCAGCAGTCTGTCCGGGACATTTAATCAGCCCCAGCATTTT
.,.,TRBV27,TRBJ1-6,CASRSGGLGNSPLHF,TGTGCCAGCAGGTCGGGGGGATTGGGTAATTCACCCCTCCACTTT
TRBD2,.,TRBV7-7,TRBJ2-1,CASSLGLAGADEQFF,TGTGCTAGCAGCTTAGGGCTAGCGGGGGCAGATGAGCAGTTCTTC
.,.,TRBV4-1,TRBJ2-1,CASSLGAGGAYNEQFF,TGCGCCAGCAGCCTAGGGGCCGGGGGCGCCTACAATGAGCAGTTCTTC
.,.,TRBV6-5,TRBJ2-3,CASKSSGDTQYF,TGTGCCAGCAAATCGTCAGGAGATACGCAGTATTTT
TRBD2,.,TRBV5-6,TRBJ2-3,CASSSPGLAGYTQYF,TGTGCCAGCAGCTCACCGGGACTAGCGGGATATACGCAGTATTTT
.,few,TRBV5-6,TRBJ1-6,CASSLGRSGNSPLHF,TGTGCCAGCAGCTTGGGAAGGTCCGGTAATTCACCCCTCCACTTT
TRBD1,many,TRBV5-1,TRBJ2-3,CASSPDRDPDTQYF,TGCGCCAGCAGCCCGGACAGGGACCCAGATACGCAGTATTTT
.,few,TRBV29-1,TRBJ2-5,CSVETPKGETQYF,TGCAGCGTTGAAACCCCAAAAGGGGAGACCCAGTACTTC
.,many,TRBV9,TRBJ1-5,CASSVDSSSNQPQHF,TGTGCCAGCAGCGTAGATAGTTCCTCCAATCAGCCCCAGCATTTT
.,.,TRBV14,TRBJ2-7,CASSQVISYEQYF,TGTGCCAGCAGCCAAGTAATCTCCTACGAGCAGTACTTC
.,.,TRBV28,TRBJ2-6,CASSSDRTDSGANVLTF,TGTGCCAGCAGTTCGGATCGGACGGACTCTGGGGCCAACGTCCTGACTTTC
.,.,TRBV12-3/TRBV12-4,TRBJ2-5,CASSTLRHREETQYF,TGTGCCAGCAGTACACTGCGGCACAGGGAAGAGACCCAGTACTTC
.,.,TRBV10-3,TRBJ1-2,CAISETLYNSGYTF,TGTGCCATCAGTGAAACCCTCTATAACTCTGGCTACACCTTC
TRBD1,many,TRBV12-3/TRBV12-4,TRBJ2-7,CASSSRGSYEQYF,TGTGCCAGCAGTAGCAGGGGGTCCTACGAGCAGTACTTC
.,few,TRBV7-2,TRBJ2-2,CASSLGWGAENTGELFF,TGTGCCAGCAGCCTCGGGTGGGGGGCAGAGAACACCGGGGAGCTGTTTTTT
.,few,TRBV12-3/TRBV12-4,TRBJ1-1,CASSLRAGTDEAFF,TGTGCCAGCAGTTTACGGGCCGGGACCGATGAAGCTTTCTTT
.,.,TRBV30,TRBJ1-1,CAWMKPGCVF,TGTGCCTGGATGAAACCAGGGTGTGTGTTT
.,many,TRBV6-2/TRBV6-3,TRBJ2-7,CASSNPGPPYEQYF,TGTGCCAGCAGTAATCCGGGACCACCCTACGAGCAGTACTTC
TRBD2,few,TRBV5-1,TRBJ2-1,CASRNPSTSLGEQFF,TGCGCCAGCAGGAACCCCTCGACTAGCTTAGGTGAGCAGTTCTTC
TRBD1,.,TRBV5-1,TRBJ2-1,CASSSRGLLHNEQFF,TGCGCCAGCAGCTCCAGGGGGCTACTCCACAATGAGCAGTTCTTC